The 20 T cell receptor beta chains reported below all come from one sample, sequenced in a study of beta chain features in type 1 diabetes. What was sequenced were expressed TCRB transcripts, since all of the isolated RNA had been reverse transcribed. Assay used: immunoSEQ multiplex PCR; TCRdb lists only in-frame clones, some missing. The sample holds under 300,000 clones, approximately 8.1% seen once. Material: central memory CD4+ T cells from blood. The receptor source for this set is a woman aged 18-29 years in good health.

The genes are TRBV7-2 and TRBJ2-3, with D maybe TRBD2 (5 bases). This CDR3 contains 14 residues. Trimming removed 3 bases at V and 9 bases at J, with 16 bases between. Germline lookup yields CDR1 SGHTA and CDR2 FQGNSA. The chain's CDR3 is CASSLAGVQETQYF. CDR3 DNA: TGTGCCAGCAGCTTGGCCGGGGTCCAGGAAACGCAGTATTTT.

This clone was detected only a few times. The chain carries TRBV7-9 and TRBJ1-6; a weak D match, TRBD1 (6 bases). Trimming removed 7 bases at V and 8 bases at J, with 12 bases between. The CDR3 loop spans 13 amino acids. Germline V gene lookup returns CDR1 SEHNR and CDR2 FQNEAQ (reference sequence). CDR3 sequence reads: CASTRKGDSPLHF. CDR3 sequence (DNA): TGTGCCAGCACCAGAAAGGGGGATTCACCCCTCCACTTT.

The CDR3 here is CAWSVKAGQETQYF. Here the CDR3 DNA reads TGTGCCTGGAGTGTAAAGGCGGGACAAGAGACCCAGTACTTC. The chain combines TRBV30 with TRBJ2-5; perhaps TRBD2 as D (6 bases). Germline V gene lookup returns CDR1 GTSNPN and CDR2 SVGIG (reference sequence). V lost 0 bases and J lost 2, with 10 bases in between. This CDR3 spans 14 amino acids.

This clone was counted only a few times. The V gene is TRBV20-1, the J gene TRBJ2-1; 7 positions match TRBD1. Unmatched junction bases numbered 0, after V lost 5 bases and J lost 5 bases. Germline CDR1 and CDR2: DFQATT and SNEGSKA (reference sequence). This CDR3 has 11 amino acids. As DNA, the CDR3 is TGCAGTGCTGACAGGGACAATGAGCAGTTCTTC. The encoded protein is CSADRDNEQFF.

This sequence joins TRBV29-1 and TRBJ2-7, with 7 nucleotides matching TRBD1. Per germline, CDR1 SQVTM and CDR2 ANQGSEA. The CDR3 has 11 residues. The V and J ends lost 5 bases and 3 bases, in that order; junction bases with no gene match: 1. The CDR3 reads CSVRTGYEQYV. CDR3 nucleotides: TGCAGCGTTCGGACAGGCTACGAGCAGTACGTC.

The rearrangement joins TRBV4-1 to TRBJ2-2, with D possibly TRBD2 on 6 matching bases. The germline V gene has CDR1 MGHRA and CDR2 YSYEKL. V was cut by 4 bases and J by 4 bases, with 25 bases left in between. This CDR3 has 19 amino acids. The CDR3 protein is CASSLTNRGGPGSTGELFF. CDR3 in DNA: TGCGCCAGCAGCCTAACCAACCGGGGAGGTCCTGGGAGCACCGGGGAGCTGTTTTTT.

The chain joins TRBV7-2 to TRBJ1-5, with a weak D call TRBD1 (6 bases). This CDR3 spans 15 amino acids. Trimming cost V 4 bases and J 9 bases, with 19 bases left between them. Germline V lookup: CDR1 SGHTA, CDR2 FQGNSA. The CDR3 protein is CASSSPGHGTSPQHF. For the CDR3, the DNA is TGTGCCAGCAGCTCACCGGGACATGGGACGTCGCCCCAGCATTTT.

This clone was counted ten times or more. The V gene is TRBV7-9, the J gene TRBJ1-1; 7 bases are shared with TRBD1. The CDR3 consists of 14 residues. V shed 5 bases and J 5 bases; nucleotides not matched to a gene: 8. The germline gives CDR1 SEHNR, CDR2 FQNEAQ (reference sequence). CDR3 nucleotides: TGTGCCAGCAGCCACCAGGGGGGAAGTACTGAAGCTTTCTTT. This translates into CASSHQGGSTEAFF.

CDR3 sequence reads: CASSRVQATYNEQFF. In DNA form, the CDR3 reads TGTGCCAGCAGCCGCGTACAGGCAACCTACAATGAGCAGTTCTTC. The chain employs TRBV14 and TRBJ2-1, with a tentative D call TRBD1 (5 bases). V lost 4 bases and J 2 bases, leaving 12 bases between the germline ends. This CDR3 is built from 15 residues. Germline V gene lookup returns CDR1 SGHDN and CDR2 FVKESK. Using reference TRBV14 and TRBJ2-1 for the parts outside the CDR3, the full variable domain is EAGVTQFPSHSVIEKGQTVTLRCDPISGHDNLYWYRRVMGKEIKFLLHFVKESKQDESGMPNNRFLAERTGGTYSTLKVQPAELEDSGVYFCASSRVQATYNEQFFGPGTRLTVL.

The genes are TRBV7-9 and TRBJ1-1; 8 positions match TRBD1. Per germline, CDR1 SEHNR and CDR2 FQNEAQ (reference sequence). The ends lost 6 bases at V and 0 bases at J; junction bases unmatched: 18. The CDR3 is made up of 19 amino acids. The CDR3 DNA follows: TGTGCCAGCAGACCTGACAGGGGCGGGCTTCGAGGCTTGAACACTGAAGCTTTCTTT. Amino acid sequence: CASRPDRGGLRGLNTEAFF.

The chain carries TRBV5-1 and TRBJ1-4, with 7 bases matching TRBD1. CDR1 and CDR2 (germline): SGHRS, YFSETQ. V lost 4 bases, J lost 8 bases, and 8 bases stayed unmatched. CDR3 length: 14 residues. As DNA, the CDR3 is TGCGCCAGCAGCCCGACAGGGAGGGAGGAAAAACTGTTTTTT. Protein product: CASSPTGREEKLFF.

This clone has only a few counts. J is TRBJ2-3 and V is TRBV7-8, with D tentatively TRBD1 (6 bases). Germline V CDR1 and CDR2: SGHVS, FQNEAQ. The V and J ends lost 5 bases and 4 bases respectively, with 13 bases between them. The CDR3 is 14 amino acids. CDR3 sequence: CASSVQGIADTQYF. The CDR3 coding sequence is TGTGCCAGCAGCGTACAGGGAATCGCAGATACGCAGTATTTT.

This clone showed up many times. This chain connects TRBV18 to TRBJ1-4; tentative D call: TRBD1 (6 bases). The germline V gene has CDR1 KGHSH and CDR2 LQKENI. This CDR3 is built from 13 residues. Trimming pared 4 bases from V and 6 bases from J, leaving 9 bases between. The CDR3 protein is CASSQGVDEKLFF. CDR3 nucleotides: TGTGCCAGCTCACAGGGGGTCGATGAAAAACTGTTTTTT.

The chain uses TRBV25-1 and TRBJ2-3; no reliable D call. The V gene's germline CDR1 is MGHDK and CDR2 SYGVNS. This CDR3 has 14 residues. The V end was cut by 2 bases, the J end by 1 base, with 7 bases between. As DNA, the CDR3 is TGTGCCAGCAGTGAAGCTCATGGCACAGATACGCAGTATTTT. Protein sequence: CASSEAHGTDTQYF.

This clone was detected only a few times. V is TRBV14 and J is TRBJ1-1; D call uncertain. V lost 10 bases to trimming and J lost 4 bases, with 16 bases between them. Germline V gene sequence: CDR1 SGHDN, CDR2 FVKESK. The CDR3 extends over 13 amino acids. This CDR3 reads CATGETMVTEAFF. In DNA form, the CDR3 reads TGTGCCACGGGAGAGACTATGGTCACTGAAGCTTTCTTT. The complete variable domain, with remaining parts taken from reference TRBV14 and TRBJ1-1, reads EAGVTQFPSHSVIEKGQTVTLRCDPISGHDNLYWYRRVMGKEIKFLLHFVKESKQDESGMPNNRFLAERTGGTYSTLKVQPAELEDSGVYFCATGETMVTEAFFGQGTRLTVV.

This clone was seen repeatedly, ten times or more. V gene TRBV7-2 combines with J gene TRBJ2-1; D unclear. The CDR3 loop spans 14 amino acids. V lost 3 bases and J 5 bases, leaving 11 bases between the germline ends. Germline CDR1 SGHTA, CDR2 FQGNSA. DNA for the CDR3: TGTGCCAGCAGCTTGGGCGGATTTGACAATGAGCAGTTCTTC. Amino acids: CASSLGGFDNEQFF. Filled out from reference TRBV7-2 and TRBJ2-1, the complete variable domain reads GAGVSQSPSNKVTEKGKDVELRCDPISGHTALYWYRQSLGQGLEFLIYFQGNSAPDKSGLPSDRFSAERTGGSVSTLTIQRTQQEDSAVYLCASSLGGFDNEQFFGPGTRLTVL.

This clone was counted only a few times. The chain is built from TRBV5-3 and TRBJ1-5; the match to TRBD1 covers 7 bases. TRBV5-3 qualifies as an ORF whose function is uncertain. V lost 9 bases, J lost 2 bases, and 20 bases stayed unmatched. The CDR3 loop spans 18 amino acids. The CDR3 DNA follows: TGTGCCAAAACCGGAGGGGGCACGCAGCCCTATGGCAATCAGCCCCAGCATTTT. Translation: CAKTGGGTQPYGNQPQHF.

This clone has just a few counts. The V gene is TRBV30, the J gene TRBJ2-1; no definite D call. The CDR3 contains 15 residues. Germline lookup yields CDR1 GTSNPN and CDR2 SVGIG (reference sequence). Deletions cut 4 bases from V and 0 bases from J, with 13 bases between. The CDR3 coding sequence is TGTGCCTGGACCCCGCGCAGACTCTCCTACAATGAGCAGTTCTTC. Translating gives CAWTPRRLSYNEQFF.

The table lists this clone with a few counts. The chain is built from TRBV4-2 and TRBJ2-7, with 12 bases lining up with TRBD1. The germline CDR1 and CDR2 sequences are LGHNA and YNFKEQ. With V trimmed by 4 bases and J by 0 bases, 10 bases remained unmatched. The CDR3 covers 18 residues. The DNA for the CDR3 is TGTGCCAGCAGCCGGAAACAAAGGGACAGGGGGCCCTCCTACGAGCAGTACGTC. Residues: CASSRKQRDRGPSYEQYV.

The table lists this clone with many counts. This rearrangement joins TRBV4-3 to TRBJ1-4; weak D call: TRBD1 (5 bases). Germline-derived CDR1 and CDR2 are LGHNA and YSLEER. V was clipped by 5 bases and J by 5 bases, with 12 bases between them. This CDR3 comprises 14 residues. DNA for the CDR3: TGCGCCAGCAGCGCGGGACGTCGGAATGAAAAACTGTTTTTT. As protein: CASSAGRRNEKLFF.